A single sample is the source of the 29 T cell receptor beta chains below, sequenced in a study of monozygotic twins with inflammatory bowel disease. From the 5' RACE reads, TCRdb lists one entry per CDR3 protein and no DNA. The table for this sample gives 70,000 to 95,000 distinct CDR3 sequences. Input material: blood. The receptors here all came from a human donor with ulcerative colitis or Crohn's disease, or a healthy co-twin of an affected twin (not recorded which).

V gene TRBV20-1 combines with J gene TRBJ2-3; lacking DNA, the TRBD2 call made by TCRdb goes unchecked. The germline gives CDR1 DFQATT, CDR2 SNEGSKA (reference sequence). The CDR3 runs 12 residues. The CDR3 region is CSAGPYPDTQYF.

This chain uses TRBV6-5 with TRBJ1-1. In germline, CDR1 is MNHEY, CDR2 SVGAGI. The CDR3 has 14 residues. The CDR3 protein is CASSYVLGNTEAFF.

This sequence joins TRBV6-1 and TRBJ1-6. The germline V gene has CDR1 MNHNS and CDR2 SASEGT. The length of the CDR3 is 14 residues. CDR3: CASRLNRQISPLHF.

The chain joins TRBV7-3 to TRBJ2-1; TCRdb's D gene call, TRBD2, goes unchecked for lack of DNA. Germline CDR1 reads SGHTA; CDR2 reads FQGTGA. The CDR3 loop spans 16 amino acids. The CDR3 reads CASSLMGTPTYNEQFF. Based on the CDR3 plus reference TRBV7-3 and TRBJ2-1, the full variable domain is GAGVSQTPSNKVTEKGKYVELRCDPISGHTALYWYRQSLGQGPEFLIYFQGTGAADDSGLPNDRFFAVRPEGSVSTLKIQRTERGDSAVYLCASSLMGTPTYNEQFFGPGTRLTVL.

The chain links TRBV6-6 to TRBJ2-4; the D gene TCRdb calls, TRBD1, cannot be checked with no DNA. The germline CDR1 and CDR2 sequences are MNHNY and SVGAGI (reference sequence). CDR3 length equals 14 residues. The CDR3 is CASLPQGNKNIQYF.

This chain uses TRBV18 with TRBJ1-1; TCRdb gives TRBD1 as the D gene, but with no DNA this cannot be confirmed. Per the germline V gene, CDR1 is KGHSH and CDR2 is LQKENI. The CDR3 contains 16 residues. The chain's CDR3 is CASSSSVGTLNTEAFF.

The V and J genes are TRBV24-1 and TRBJ2-2; TCRdb picks TRBD1, but there is no DNA to check that call. The germline gives CDR1 KGHDR, CDR2 SFDVKD. The CDR3 extends over 15 amino acids. The CDR3 sequence is CATSAHDRETGELFF.

The V gene is TRBV7-9, the J gene TRBJ1-2. Germline CDR1 is SEHNR and CDR2 is FQNEAQ (reference sequence). This CDR3 region has 13 residues. CDR3 amino acids: CASSYNGRYGYTF. Full variable domain (rest looked up from reference TRBV7-9 and TRBJ1-2): DTGVSQNPRHKITKRGQNVTFRCDPISEHNRLYWYRQTLGQGPEFLTYFQNEAQLEKSRLLSDRFSAERPKGSFSTLEIQRTEQGDSAMYLCASSYNGRYGYTFGSGTRLTVV.

The chain couples TRBV12-3 or TRBV12-4 to TRBJ1-6; TCRdb names TRBD1, which stays unverified in the absence of DNA. This CDR3 has 14 amino acids. CDR3 loop: CASSLTGTNSPLHF.

The chain joins TRBV6-6 to TRBJ1-1; without DNA, the TCRdb call of TRBD1 cannot be checked. CDR1 is MNHNY and CDR2 is SVGAGI in the germline V gene (reference sequence). The CDR3 consists of 14 residues. The CDR3 sequence is CASYLGQQGTEAFF.

The rearrangement links TRBV5-1 to TRBJ1-1; TCRdb proposes TRBD1, but this gene call is untestable without DNA. The CDR3 has 14 amino acids. Germline CDR1 is SGHRS and CDR2 is YFSETQ. The CDR3 is CDSSSTVPNTEAFF.

The chain joins TRBV11-1 to TRBJ2-2; TCRdb's D call of TRBD2 is untestable without DNA. The germline V gene encodes CDR1 SGHAT and CDR2 FQDESV (reference sequence). This CDR3 has 18 amino acids. The chain's CDR3 is CASSHGAGLPKNTGELFF.

This sequence joins TRBV18 and TRBJ1-2; TCRdb picks TRBD1, but there is no DNA to check that call. There are 17 residues in the CDR3. Looked up from germline, CDR1 is KGHSH and CDR2 is LQKENI. The CDR3 sequence is CASSHPPGSRGNYGYTF.

The chain joins TRBV27 to TRBJ1-2. The CDR3 is 13 residues long. CDR1 and CDR2 from the germline V gene are MNHEY and SMNVEV (reference sequence). CDR3 amino acids: CASSLTGGYGYTF.

The chain combines TRBV6-5 with TRBJ1-5; TCRdb reports TRBD1, a call that lacks DNA to check it against. This CDR3 has 16 amino acids. The V gene's germline CDR1 is MNHEY and CDR2 SVGAGI. CDR3 in amino acids: CASSYSDSYSNQPQHF.

This rearrangement joins TRBV9 to TRBJ1-1; the D call of TRBD1 rests on TCRdb alone, since no DNA is present to check it. Germline values: CDR1 SGDLS, CDR2 YYNGEE. The CDR3 totals 15 residues. CDR3 sequence: CASRRGPKENTEAFF.

The genes are TRBV12-3 or TRBV12-4 and TRBJ1-6. The length of the CDR3 is 15 residues. The CDR3: CASSLGGEGTSPLHF.

This CDR3 is CASSFLYRVNEQFF. The rearrangement links TRBV27 to TRBJ2-1. This CDR3 comprises 14 residues. Germline V gives CDR1 MNHEY, CDR2 SMNVEV (reference sequence).

V gene TRBV12-3 or TRBV12-4 combines with J gene TRBJ2-5; checking the TCRdb D call of TRBD1 is not possible without DNA. The length of the CDR3 is 17 residues. CDR3: CASSLVGTGGVGETQYF.

The chain is built from TRBV6-1 and TRBJ1-1; TCRdb names TRBD1, which stays unverified in the absence of DNA. The CDR3 runs 16 residues. Germline CDR1 is MNHNS and CDR2 is SASEGT. Here the CDR3 reads CASSSPLGGMNTEAFF.

The chain carries TRBV15 and TRBJ1-2. The CDR3 consists of 15 residues. Per germline, CDR1 LNHNV and CDR2 YYDKDF (reference sequence). The CDR3 loop reads CATSRGAGSMGGYTF.

The V gene is TRBV7-3, the J gene TRBJ2-1; TCRdb names TRBD1, which stays unverified in the absence of DNA. This CDR3 has 14 amino acids. Germline assignment: CDR1 SGHTA and CDR2 FQGTGA. CDR3 in amino acids: CASSLSGGWNEQFF.

The CDR3 loop reads CASSPTSADTQYF. This sequence joins TRBV2 and TRBJ2-3; with no DNA, the TCRdb D assignment of TRBD2 cannot be verified. Germline V gives CDR1 SNHLY, CDR2 FYNNEI. There are 13 residues in the CDR3.

The chain carries TRBV11-2 and TRBJ2-3; no DNA is available, so the TRBD1 call from TCRdb remains unchecked. The CDR3 covers 12 residues. Germline V CDR1 and CDR2: SGHAT, FQNNGV. The CDR3: CASSLDMDNPYF.

The chain recombines TRBV19 with TRBJ2-5; the D gene TCRdb calls, TRBD1, cannot be checked with no DNA. The germline V gene has CDR1 LNHDA and CDR2 SQIVND (reference sequence). This CDR3 spans 15 amino acids. The CDR3 here is CASTLYGGAQETQYF.

The V and J genes are TRBV11-2 and TRBJ2-3; TCRdb calls TRBD2, which cannot be checked without DNA. CDR1 and CDR2 (germline): SGHAT, FQNNGV. The CDR3 covers 16 residues. The CDR3 reads CASSPRRGGSSDTQYF.

The rearrangement joins TRBV27 to TRBJ1-2. Germline V gives CDR1 MNHEY, CDR2 SMNVEV (reference sequence). This CDR3 region has 12 residues. CDR3 in amino acids: CASSSGGYGYTF.

The V and J genes are TRBV7-9 and TRBJ1-4. The CDR3 is 15 amino acids. From germline, CDR1 is SEHNR and CDR2 FQNEAQ (reference sequence). CDR3 region: CASSPLSGLQEKLFF.

The chain combines TRBV7-9 with TRBJ2-1. The germline V gene encodes CDR1 SEHNR and CDR2 FQNEAQ (reference sequence). The CDR3 is 13 residues long. The CDR3 sequence: CASSLAALGEQFF.